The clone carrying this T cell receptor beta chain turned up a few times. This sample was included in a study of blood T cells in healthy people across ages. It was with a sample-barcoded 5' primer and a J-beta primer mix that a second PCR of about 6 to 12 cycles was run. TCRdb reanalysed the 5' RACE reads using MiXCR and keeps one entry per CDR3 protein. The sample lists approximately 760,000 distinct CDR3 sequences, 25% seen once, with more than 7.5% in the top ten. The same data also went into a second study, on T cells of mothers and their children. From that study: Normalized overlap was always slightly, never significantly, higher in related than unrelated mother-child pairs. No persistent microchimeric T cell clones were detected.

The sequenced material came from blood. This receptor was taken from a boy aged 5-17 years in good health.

In DNA, the CDR3 is TGTGCCAGCAGCAAGGGACTCTCCAGCTCCTACAATGAGCAGTTCTTC. This translates into CASSKGLSSSYNEQFF. The rearrangement links TRBV11-1 to TRBJ2-1, with a possible D match to TRBD2 (6 bases). Trimming pared 5 bases from V and 0 bases from J, leaving 14 bases between. Germline V gene data show CDR1 as SGHAT and CDR2 as FQDESV (reference sequence). The CDR3 contains 16 residues.